This TCR beta chain was found in a study of Graves' ophthalmopathy and Graves' hyperthyroidism. Whole-study context: The authors collected peripheral blood at initial diagnosis, before any treatment.

Moderate-to-severe activity, with CAS ≥3, NOSPECS ≥4 and duration under 3 months, characterized the donors with ophthalmopathy. The CDR3 has 20 residues. With 5 bases clipped from V and 4 bases from J, the junction kept 21 bases outside the gene matches. Per the germline V gene, CDR1 is KGHDR and CDR2 is SFDVKD. This clonotype appeared many times. The authors amplified TCR beta CDR3 regions, and they did so from RNA transcripts for repertoire sequencing. RT-PCR was first run with HTBI primers, then multiplex PCR in a second round. TCRdb reanalysed the multiplex PCR reads using MiXCR and keeps one entry per CDR3 protein. The sample shows 45,000 to 60,000 distinct CDR3 sequences, more than 40% of them seen only once.

The sequence came from an adult woman with Graves' ophthalmopathy. The chain combines TRBV24-1 with TRBJ2-3; 9 bases align to TRBD2. The sample was peripheral blood. The CDR3 coding sequence is TGTGCCACCAGTGCAACACCAGGGCAGGGGGTAGCGGGAGCCTCAGATACGCAGTATTTT. It is translated as CATSATPGQGVAGASDTQYF.